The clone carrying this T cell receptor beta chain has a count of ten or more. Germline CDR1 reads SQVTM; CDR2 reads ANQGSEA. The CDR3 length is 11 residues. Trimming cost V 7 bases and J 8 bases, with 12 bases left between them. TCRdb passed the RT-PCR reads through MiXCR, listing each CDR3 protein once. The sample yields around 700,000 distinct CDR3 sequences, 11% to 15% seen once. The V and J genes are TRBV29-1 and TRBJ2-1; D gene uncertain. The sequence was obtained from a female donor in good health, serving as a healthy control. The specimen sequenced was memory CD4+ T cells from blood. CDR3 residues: CSGRLYDEQFF. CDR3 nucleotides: TGCAGCGGGCGACTGTACGATGAGCAGTTCTTC.